Listed here are 32 T cell receptor beta chains from one sample, sequenced in a study of response to subunit inactivated influenza vaccine. Each CDR3 protein is one row after TCRdb ran MiXCR on the RT-PCR reads. Among about 780,000 distinct CDR3 sequences, about 18% were seen once, and the ten largest hold 9.5% to 13%. The source was PBMCs from blood, collected less than 6 days after vaccination. The receptor source for this set is a man between 50 and 59 years old who received an inactivated influenza vaccine.

In this sample, this clonotype turned up a few times. The V and J genes are TRBV5-1 and TRBJ2-1; possible D gene TRBD1, 5 bases. Trimming pared 5 bases from V and 0 bases from J, leaving 12 bases between. CDR1 is SGHRS and CDR2 is YFSETQ in the germline V gene. There are 15 residues in the CDR3. The CDR3 nucleotides are TGCGCCAGCAGAGGGGATCTGAGCTCCTACAATGAGCAGTTCTTC. Amino acids: CASRGDLSSYNEQFF.

This clonotype appeared a few times. This chain links TRBV24-1 with TRBJ2-1, with D perhaps assigned TRBD1 or TRBD2 (5 bases each). The CDR3 has 11 residues. CDR1 and CDR2 from the germline V gene are KGHDR and SFDVKD. The V end lost 4 bases, the J end lost 11 bases, and 8 bases lay between the germline ends. The CDR3 here is CATSDPGQQFF. The CDR3, as DNA: TGTGCCACCAGTGACCCGGGACAGCAGTTCTTC.

The chain combines TRBV27 with TRBJ2-7; D uncertain. V lost 1 base and J 2 bases, leaving 9 bases between the germline ends. Germline assignment: CDR1 MNHEY and CDR2 SMNVEV (reference sequence). The CDR3 has 14 amino acids. Here the CDR3 reads CASSLLGRTYEQYF. The CDR3 coding sequence is TGTGCCAGCAGTTTATTGGGCAGGACCTACGAGCAGTACTTC.

This chain links TRBV7-2 with TRBJ1-5, with D possibly matching TRBD1 (5 bases). This CDR3 contains 15 residues. The germline V gene has CDR1 SGHTA and CDR2 FQGNSA. V was cut by 2 bases and J by 3 bases, with 11 bases left in between. CDR3 residues: CASSLTAGHNQPQHF. The CDR3 coding sequence is TGTGCCAGCAGCTTAACAGCAGGGCACAATCAGCCCCAGCATTTT. The full variable domain, in which reference TRBV7-2 and TRBJ1-5 provide the parts outside the CDR3, is GAGVSQSPSNKVTEKGKDVELRCDPISGHTALYWYRQSLGQGLEFLIYFQGNSAPDKSGLPSDRFSAERTGGSVSTLTIQRTQQEDSAVYLCASSLTAGHNQPQHFGDGTRLSIL.

The CDR3 DNA reads as TGTGCCACCAGCGAAACCGTAGCGGGAGAACAGGTTACGCAGTATTTT. Translated: CATSETVAGEQVTQYF. The V gene is TRBV24-1, the J gene TRBJ2-3, with TRBD2 matching 9 bases. Per germline, CDR1 KGHDR and CDR2 SFDVKD. The CDR3 is 16 amino acids. Trimming cost V 7 bases and J 8 bases; bases outside gene matches: 15.

This clonotype was counted only a few times. The J gene is TRBJ2-3, the V gene TRBV4-1, with D perhaps TRBD1 or TRBD2 (6 bases each). Trimming stripped 5 bases from V and 5 bases from J, with 11 bases between. This CDR3 is built from 13 residues. Germline CDR1 and CDR2: MGHRA and YSYEKL. DNA of the CDR3: TGCGCCAGCAGCGCCGGGGGCAGAGATACGCAGTATTTT. As protein: CASSAGGRDTQYF.

A few counts support this clonotype. The J gene is TRBJ2-7, the V gene TRBV10-3; unclear D gene. The CDR3 sequence is 14 residues long. Trimming stripped 2 bases from V and 5 bases from J, with 13 bases between. Germline loops: CDR1 ENHRY, CDR2 SYGVKD. Here the CDR3 DNA reads TGTGCCATCAGTGAGGGTCCCGGGTTAGACGAGCAGTACTTC. Translation gives CAISEGPGLDEQYF.

This clonotype was observed a handful of times. The chain recombines TRBV6-2 or TRBV6-3 with TRBJ2-7; 10 bases agree with TRBD2. Germline V gene sequence: CDR1 MNHEY, CDR2 SVGEGT. This CDR3 is built from 15 residues. V shed 6 bases, J shed 0 bases, and the junction held 5 bases outside the gene matches. This chain's CDR3 is CASRPAGGSSYEQYF. In DNA, the CDR3 is TGTGCCAGCAGACCAGCGGGAGGGAGCTCCTACGAGCAGTACTTC.

V is TRBV28 and J is TRBJ2-7; D remains unclear. The CDR3 spans 15 residues. Germline V gene lookup returns CDR1 MDHEN and CDR2 SYDVKM. V dropped 2 bases and J dropped 2 bases, with 13 bases sitting between them. The CDR3 spells CASSLGFASTYEQYF. The CDR3 DNA reads as TGTGCCAGCAGTTTAGGATTTGCCTCGACCTACGAGCAGTACTTC.

This clonotype showed up just a few times. The chain combines TRBV5-1 with TRBJ2-2; D perhaps matches TRBD2 (5 bases). Trimming shortened V by 0 bases and J by 6 bases, and 12 bases separated the two germline ends. The CDR3 has 15 residues. The germline CDR1 and CDR2 sequences are SGHRS and YFSETQ. The CDR3 region has the DNA TGCGCCAGCAGCTTGGACCCCAGCGGTGCCGGGGAGCTGTTTTTT. It encodes CASSLDPSGAGELFF.

The chain recombines TRBV12-3 or TRBV12-4 with TRBJ2-7; 9 nucleotides align to TRBD1. J gave up 4 bases and V 3 bases, and 10 bases lay outside the gene matches. CDR3 length: 16 amino acids. The CDR3 sequence is CASSFRTGTGIYEQYF. The CDR3 bases are TGTGCCAGCAGTTTTAGGACGGGGACAGGGATATACGAGCAGTACTTC.

In its sample, this clonotype was seen a few times. The genes are TRBV28 and TRBJ2-4, with D hard to call. CDR3 length equals 15 residues. Deletions cut 6 bases from V and 0 bases from J, with 12 bases between. Germline V gene sequence: CDR1 MDHEN, CDR2 SYDVKM. The CDR3 sequence is CASRLNEIAKNIQYF. Written as DNA, the CDR3 is TGTGCCAGCAGATTAAACGAGATAGCCAAAAACATTCAGTACTTC.

This clonotype was observed a handful of times. The CDR3 region has the DNA TGTGCCAGCAGTTACTCTAGTCATCCTTCGGTCTCTGGAAACACCATATATTTT. Translation: CASSYSSHPSVSGNTIYF. This chain connects TRBV6-5 to TRBJ1-3, with unresolved D. The V gene lost 0 bases and the J gene lost 0 bases, with 15 bases spanning the gap. The CDR3 has 18 residues. Per the germline V gene, CDR1 is MNHEY and CDR2 is SVGAGI.

In this sample, this clonotype turned up a few times. The chain carries TRBV29-1 and TRBJ2-1, with D perhaps TRBD2 (6 bases). This CDR3 has 14 residues. V lost 4 bases to trimming and J lost 5 bases, with 15 bases between them. From germline, CDR1 is SQVTM and CDR2 ANQGSEA. The CDR3: CSVAPLAGNNEQFF. Here the CDR3 DNA reads TGCAGCGTTGCCCCCTTGGCGGGGAACAATGAGCAGTTCTTC.

CDR3 nucleotides: TGTGCCAGCGGTAAGGACAGTTCCTACGAGCAGTACTTC. Amino acids: CASGKDSSYEQYF. V gene TRBV25-1 combines with J gene TRBJ2-7; TRBD1 might be the D (6 bases). There are 13 residues in the CDR3. V dropped 8 bases and J dropped 1 base, with 12 bases sitting between them. The germline V gene encodes CDR1 MGHDK and CDR2 SYGVNS.

The rearrangement joins TRBV20-1 to TRBJ2-3; perhaps TRBD2 as D (5 bases). The CDR3 is 15 residues long. Trimming pared 4 bases from V and 0 bases from J, leaving 14 bases between. Germline CDR1 is DFQATT and CDR2 is SNEGSKA (reference sequence). The CDR3 coding sequence is TGCAGTGCTACCGAAGCGGTACAGAGCACAGATACGCAGTATTTT. Translation: CSATEAVQSTDTQYF.

This clonotype showed up just a few times. This rearrangement joins TRBV7-8 to TRBJ1-1; TRBD1 might be the D (6 bases). V was clipped by 5 bases and J by 5 bases, with 18 bases between them. From germline, CDR1 is SGHVS and CDR2 FQNEAQ. The CDR3 is made up of 15 amino acids. The CDR3 region has the DNA TGTGCCAGCAGCGAAGGGGTTACAGGGAAGACTGAAGCTTTCTTT. Amino acid sequence: CASSEGVTGKTEAFF.

V gene TRBV3-1 combines with J gene TRBJ1-6; tentatively, D is TRBD1 (6 bases). This CDR3 has 16 residues. The V end was cut by 4 bases, the J end by 5 bases, with 15 bases between. CDR1 is LGHDT and CDR2 is YNNKEL in the germline V gene (reference sequence). CDR3 DNA: TGTGCCAGCAGCCCCTCTGACAGGACGAATAATTCACCCCTCCACTTT. Translating gives CASSPSDRTNNSPLHF.

This clonotype was counted a few times. V is TRBV7-2 and J is TRBJ2-1; D is unclear. Germline CDR1 is SGHTA and CDR2 is FQGNSA. V was clipped by 7 bases and J by 7 bases, with 14 bases between them. The CDR3 runs 13 residues. The CDR3 DNA follows: TGTGCCAGCACCCCCCCCGGCAGGAATGAGCAGTTCTTC. This translates into CASTPPGRNEQFF.

This rearrangement joins TRBV7-8 to TRBJ2-7; D perhaps matches TRBD1 (6 bases). The CDR3 extends over 14 amino acids. V dropped 2 bases and J dropped 3 bases, with 11 bases sitting between them. Germline V gene data show CDR1 as SGHVS and CDR2 as FQNEAQ. As DNA, the CDR3 is TGTGCCAGCAGCTTACAGGGGAAGGGCTACGAGCAGTACTTC. It specifies CASSLQGKGYEQYF.

This clonotype was seen at least ten times. J is TRBJ2-7 and V is TRBV28, with a possible D match to TRBD2 (6 bases). The CDR3 sequence is 12 residues long. CDR1 is MDHEN and CDR2 is SYDVKM in the germline V gene. Trimming removed 6 bases at V and 1 base at J, with 7 bases between. CDR3: CASSAGSYEQYF. CDR3 coding DNA: TGTGCCAGCAGCGCGGGATCCTACGAGCAGTACTTC.

The chain employs TRBV4-3 and TRBJ1-1, with 7 bases lining up with TRBD1. CDR3 length: 15 amino acids. CDR1 is LGHNA and CDR2 is YSLEER in the germline V gene. Losses at the gene ends were 0 bases for V and 0 bases for J; bases not matched to a gene: 1. The CDR3 sequence is CASSQDGQVNTEAFF. The CDR3 nucleotides read TGCGCCAGCAGCCAAGACGGACAGGTGAACACTGAAGCTTTCTTT.

With respect to this clonotype: Being one base from a much bigger clone, this may be a read error. The chain has TRBV20-1 and TRBJ2-1, with TRBD2 identical over 9 bases. This CDR3 contains 13 residues. The V segment lost 0 bases and the J segment 8 bases; nucleotides outside the gene matches: 2. The V gene's germline CDR1 is DFQATT and CDR2 SNEGSKA (reference sequence). In DNA, the CDR3 is TGCAGTGCTAGAGATAGCGGGAGTTATGAGCAGTTCTTC. Translating it yields CSARDSGSYEQFF.

CDR3 coding DNA: TGTGCCAGCAGCTACCGACTAGCGGGAAGCTCCTACGAGCAGTACTTC. It encodes CASSYRLAGSSYEQYF. This chain uses TRBV6-2 or TRBV6-3 with TRBJ2-7; 11 nucleotides line up with TRBD2. This CDR3 is 16 amino acids long. The ends lost 6 bases at V and 0 bases at J; junction bases unmatched: 7. Germline V gene sequence: CDR1 MNHEY, CDR2 SVGEGT.

The genes are TRBV29-1 and TRBJ2-5, with 7 bases matching TRBD1. This CDR3 has 13 amino acids. Germline CDR1 is SQVTM and CDR2 is ANQGSEA. J gave up 4 bases and V 2 bases, and 4 bases lay outside the gene matches. CDR3: CSVERGRSETQYF. CDR3 DNA: TGCAGCGTTGAAAGGGGGCGGTCAGAGACCCAGTACTTC.

The chain links TRBV5-1 to TRBJ1-1; D uncertain. CDR1 is SGHRS, CDR2 YFSETQ, per germline. Trimming cost V 5 bases and J 6 bases, with 14 bases left between them. The length of the CDR3 is 13 residues. CDR3 in amino acids: CASRASSKAEAFF. CDR3 nucleotide sequence: TGCGCCAGCAGAGCCTCGTCCAAGGCTGAAGCTTTCTTT.

The rearrangement uses TRBV3-1 and TRBJ2-7; 11 bases match TRBD2. The CDR3 covers 15 residues. Trimming removed 1 base from V and 6 bases from J; junction bases left unmatched: 5. From germline, CDR1 is LGHDT and CDR2 YNNKEL (reference sequence). Written as DNA, the CDR3 is TGTGCCAGCAGCCAAGGCACTAGCGGGGGATTCGAGCAGTACTTC. Protein product: CASSQGTSGGFEQYF.

This clonotype was detected a few times. V gene TRBV12-3 or TRBV12-4 combines with J gene TRBJ2-2; TRBD2 matches at 8 bases. The CDR3 has 15 amino acids. The trim removed 5 bases at V and 0 bases at J, leaving 2 bases unmatched. CDR3 sequence (DNA): TGTGCCAGCAGTCGACTAGCGTCGAACACCGGGGAGCTGTTTTTT. It encodes CASSRLASNTGELFF.

This clonotype was seen more than once but under ten times. V gene TRBV7-3 combines with J gene TRBJ2-5, with D possibly TRBD2 on 6 matching bases. The CDR3 has 13 amino acids. V lost 9 bases to trimming and J lost 0 bases, with 11 bases between them. Germline loops: CDR1 SGHTA, CDR2 FQGTGA. Here the CDR3 reads CASSRGYQETQYF. CDR3 in DNA: TGTGCCAGTTCCCGGGGGTACCAAGAGACCCAGTACTTC. Combining the CDR3 with reference TRBV7-3 and TRBJ2-5 gives the whole variable domain GAGVSQTPSNKVTEKGKYVELRCDPISGHTALYWYRQSLGQGPEFLIYFQGTGAADDSGLPNDRFFAVRPEGSVSTLKIQRTERGDSAVYLCASSRGYQETQYFGPGTRLLVL.

CDR3 DNA: TGCGCCAGCAGCCCGCAGACAGGGCTGAACACTGAAGCTTTCTTT. The encoded protein is CASSPQTGLNTEAFF. V usage is TRBV5-1 and J usage is TRBJ1-1, with TRBD1 matching over 7 bases. J was trimmed by 0 bases and V by 4 bases; bases with no gene match: 6. Germline V gives CDR1 SGHRS, CDR2 YFSETQ. The CDR3 has 15 amino acids.

This clonotype was detected a few times. The rearrangement uses TRBV9 and TRBJ1-1, with 8 bases matching TRBD1. The CDR3 runs to 14 residues. Germline V lookup: CDR1 SGDLS, CDR2 YYNGEE. J lost 3 bases, V lost 3 bases, and 4 bases had no gene match. CDR3 nucleotide sequence: TGTGCCAGCAGCGGAGGACAGGGCGACACTGAAGCTTTCTTT. Translated, it gives CASSGGQGDTEAFF. The full variable domain, its missing parts supplied by reference TRBV9 and TRBJ1-1, is DSGVTQTPKHLITATGQRVTLRCSPRSGDLSVYWYQQSLDQGLQFLIQYYNGEERAKGNILERFSAQQFPDLHSELNLSSLELGDSALYFCASSGGQGDTEAFFGQGTRLTVV.

Here the CDR3 DNA reads TGTGCCAGCAGCTTAGAGCGGGCCCACAACGGCGAGCAGTACTTC. Protein: CASSLERAHNGEQYF. The chain is built from TRBV11-1 and TRBJ2-7; weak D call: TRBD2 (6 bases). V was clipped by 1 base and J by 6 bases, with 16 bases between them. Germline V gene sequence: CDR1 SGHAT, CDR2 FQDESV (reference sequence). The CDR3 sequence is 15 residues long.